The rows below give T cell receptor beta chains drawn from one sample of a study of OX40 agonist ivuxolimab in advanced cancers. Some clones are missing from TCRdb's copy, which holds only in-frame ones; the method was immunoSEQ multiplex PCR. The table includes more than 55,000 clones, around 86% detected once. Here the sequenced sample was CD4+ or CD8+ T cells sorted from blood, taken in a trial of the OX40 agonist ivuxolimab. The source of these receptors is an adult with an advanced solid tumor such as melanoma, head and neck, liver or kidney cancer. The CDR3 runs from the conserved cysteine through the conserved F or W.

length	V	J	CDR3
13	TRBV19	TRBJ2-3	CASSIQGADTQYF
11	TRBV7-9	TRBJ1-3	CASSLGGPIYF
14	TRBV5-1	TRBJ1-3	CASSYGQSGNTIYF
15	TRBV9	TRBJ1-4	CASSVEPGLNEKLFF
16	TRBV5-1	TRBJ1-6	CASSGNAVRHNSPLHF
15	TRBV5-1	TRBJ2-7	CPSTRGEGRGYEQYF
18	TRBV7-3	TRBJ1-1	CASSLRGIGEGAPTEAFF
15	TRBV7-2	TRBJ1-4	CASSLQGSANEKLFF
14	TRBV18	TRBJ1-1	CASSPRQTNTEAFF
17	TRBV9	TRBJ1-6	CASSVDLGQGYNSPLHF
13	TRBV7-3	TRBJ1-6	CASSLKGDSPLHF
17	TRBV18	TRBJ2-2	CASSPYAGTSNTGELFF
14	TRBV9	TRBJ2-2	CASSVGRTAGELFF
16	TRBV30	TRBJ1-3	CAWRILGTVSGNTIYF
15	TRBV6-5	TRBJ2-7	CASTFRTGGSYEQYF
16	TRBV6-1	TRBJ1-4	CASSEARDRANEKLFF
17	TRBV7-3	TRBJ2-1	CASSLIPGESTYNEQFF
13	TRBV7-6	TRBJ2-1	CASTFYEGDEQFF
13	TRBV6-5	TRBJ1-2	CASSRTPSRGYTF
18	TRBV4-2	TRBJ1-3	CASSQDGGSPVSGNTIYF
15	TRBV11-2	TRBJ1-5	CASSLVGGSNQPQHF
13	TRBV5-6	TRBJ1-5	CASSLTVHQPQHF
16	TRBV5-4	TRBJ2-1	CASSLAKRGGPNEQFF
16	TRBV13	TRBJ2-3	CASSTGTSGGTDTQYF
13	TRBV6-5	TRBJ2-7	CASSYTGTYEQYF
15	TRBV5-4	TRBJ1-2	CASSWETGARYGYTF
15	TRBV11-3	TRBJ2-6	CASSLGGSGANVLTF
12	TRBV29-1	TRBJ2-1	CSVCLSDGEQFF
14	TRBV5-6	TRBJ1-2	CASSFRRTVYGYTF
15	TRBV7-8	TRBJ1-6	CASSPPGTGLSPLHF
15	TRBV5-1	TRBJ1-6	CASTRTSSYNSPLHF
17	TRBV5-4	TRBJ2-3	CASSPRASGGAGDTQYF
14	TRBV6-5	TRBJ1-1	CASSLGVLTLEAFF
16	TRBV7-2	TRBJ2-7	CASSLGAPPIAYEQYF
15	TRBV2	TRBJ2-3	CASKFRLFRTDTQYF
15	TRBV5-1	TRBJ2-5	CASSLATGQQETQYF
19	TRBV12-2	TRBJ2-3	CASRTGPGTSGGGRNTQYF
14	TRBV5-6	TRBJ1-6	CASSSRDRDSPLHF
16	TRBV5-1	TRBJ2-1	CASSLAIGVKVNEQFF
12	TRBV28	TRBJ1-2	CASSFIDYGYTF
14	TRBV2	TRBJ2-7	CASIKPDASYEQYF
15	TRBV6-1	TRBJ1-5	CASRDRPYSNQPQHF
18	TRBV7-9	TRBJ2-3	CASSRYRGQVFSTDTQYF
15	TRBV28	TRBJ1-2	CASRRGLMSDYGYTF
15	TRBV11-3	TRBJ1-1	CASSRRQGLNTEAFF
12	TRBV12-5	TRBJ2-7	CASGLVSYEQYF
15	TRBV11-3	TRBJ2-1	CASSFDSGGSWEQFF
20	TRBV21-1	TRBJ2-1	CASSKERLAGGKGDYNEQFF
15	TRBV15	TRBJ1-3	CATSRATGIGNTIYF